The 8 T cell receptor beta chains below come from one sample, sequenced in a study of radiotherapy plus CTLA-4 blockade in lung cancer. Measured with immunoSEQ multiplex PCR; TCRdb has only the in-frame clones, and not every one. Counted here are about 32,000 clones, more than 80% occurring once; the ten biggest clones make up roughly 5%. The sample in question was peripheral blood, obtained from a patient treated with radiotherapy plus ipilimumab. All receptors come from a human donor with non-small cell lung cancer who had stable disease on radiotherapy plus ipilimumab.

This clone showed up just a few times. This chain links TRBV7-9 with TRBJ2-2; 8 positions agree with TRBD2. The CDR3 is made up of 16 amino acids. Trimming at V came to 4 bases and at J to 0 bases, leaving 4 bases not matched to a gene. Germline V lookup: CDR1 SEHNR, CDR2 FQNEAQ (reference sequence). CDR3 residues: CASSSRGGPNTGELFF. The CDR3 DNA reads as TGTGCCAGCAGCTCACGGGGGGGCCCGAACACCGGGGAGCTGTTTTTT.

The chain employs TRBV9 and TRBJ2-2, with TRBD2 matching 12 bases. Trimming took 0 bases from V and 3 from J; bases not matched to a gene: 3. Germline V gene data show CDR1 as SGDLS and CDR2 as YYNGEE. The CDR3 runs to 17 residues. The CDR3 coding sequence is TGTGCCAGCAGCGTAGATCTAGCGGGAGGGGACACCGGGGAGCTGTTTTTT. Its protein product is CASSVDLAGGDTGELFF.

The V gene is TRBV19, the J gene TRBJ1-2; 8 positions agree with TRBD1. The J segment lost 5 bases and the V segment lost 7 bases, leaving 6 bases of the junction unmatched. Germline V gene sequence: CDR1 LNHDA, CDR2 SQIVND (reference sequence). This CDR3 has 13 residues. This CDR3 reads CASMGDRGYGYTF. CDR3 DNA: TGTGCCAGTATGGGTGACAGGGGTTATGGCTACACCTTC.

The chain combines TRBV19 with TRBJ2-5; 9 bases align to TRBD2. The ends lost 7 bases at V and 3 bases at J; junction bases unmatched: 9. Germline assignment: CDR1 LNHDA and CDR2 SQIVND (reference sequence). The CDR3 is 15 amino acids. CDR3 protein: CASTEAGGPEETQYF. The CDR3, as DNA: TGTGCCAGTACGGAGGCGGGAGGGCCGGAAGAGACCCAGTACTTC.

The rearrangement joins TRBV7-2 to TRBJ1-4; TRBD1 aligns across 7 bases. Germline lookup yields CDR1 SGHTA and CDR2 FQGNSA. CDR3 length: 15 amino acids. The V segment lost 5 bases and the J segment 5 bases; nucleotides outside the gene matches: 8. CDR3 residues: CASSGSGQVNEKLFF. CDR3 in DNA: TGTGCCAGCAGCGGGAGCGGACAGGTGAATGAAAAACTGTTTTTT. Filled out from reference TRBV7-2 and TRBJ1-4, the complete variable domain reads GAGVSQSPSNKVTEKGKDVELRCDPISGHTALYWYRQSLGQGLEFLIYFQGNSAPDKSGLPSDRFSAERTGGSVSTLTIQRTQQEDSAVYLCASSGSGQVNEKLFFGSGTQLSVL.

J is TRBJ1-6 and V is TRBV27; TRBD1 aligns across 7 bases. Per germline, CDR1 MNHEY and CDR2 SMNVEV (reference sequence). This CDR3 has 14 amino acids. V trimming: 7 bases; J trimming: 7 bases; junction bases outside the gene matches: 7. The DNA of the CDR3 is TGTGCCAGCACTCCACAGGGGAGGAATTCACCCCTCCACTTT. Translation gives CASTPQGRNSPLHF.

This clone showed up just once. The rearrangement joins TRBV18 to TRBJ2-1, with D perhaps matching TRBD2 (6 bases). Germline V gene sequence: CDR1 KGHSH, CDR2 LQKENI. The V gene lost 2 bases and the J gene lost 1 base, with 18 bases spanning the gap. The CDR3 length is 18 residues. The CDR3 coding sequence is TGTGCCAGCTCACCAGGGTTAGCTTCTAGCGCATCCTACAATGAGCAGTTCTTC. This encodes CASSPGLASSASYNEQFF.

The J gene is TRBJ1-5, the V gene TRBV6-1, with 7 bases matching TRBD1. Germline V gene lookup returns CDR1 MNHNS and CDR2 SASEGT. This CDR3 has 13 amino acids. The trim removed 5 bases at V and 11 bases at J, leaving 9 bases unmatched. As DNA, the CDR3 is TGTGCCAGCAGTCAAAGGGGGCCGTCGTCCCAGCATTTT. Its translation is CASSQRGPSSQHF.